A selection of T cell receptor beta chains follows, all from one sample in a study of cytomegalovirus exposure and HLA in healthy donors. Produced via immunoSEQ multiplex PCR; TCRdb's table is partial and in-frame only. Among 150,000 to 180,000 clones listed, roughly 72% were seen once. Sequencing was performed on PBMCs. These receptor sequences come from a man aged 25-45 years in good health and CMV-seronegative. CDR3s include the opening cysteine and the closing phenylalanine or tryptophan. Each record gives: V gene, D gene, clone size, J gene, CDR3 protein, CDR3 DNA. The D gene is left open where the match is weak. Not all rows give a size; the values are once, few, many and, for expanded clones, a class.

V: TRBV15; D: .; size: .; J: TRBJ1-1; CDR3: CATSRGGTITEAFF; DNA: TGTGCCACCAGCAGAGGGGGGACAATCACTGAAGCTTTCTTT
V: TRBV18; D: .; size: .; J: TRBJ1-5; CDR3: CASSPGGGQPQNF; DNA: TGTGCCAGCTCACCGGGGGGGGGCCAGCCCCAGAATTTT
V: TRBV5-1; D: .; size: .; J: TRBJ1-1; CDR3: CASSSGQPNTEAFF; DNA: TGCGCCAGCAGCTCTGGACAGCCAAACACTGAAGCTTTCTTT
V: TRBV7-2; D: .; size: .; J: TRBJ2-4; CDR3: CASRLTGAKNIQYF; DNA: TGTGCCAGCAGACTTACAGGGGCCAAAAACATTCAGTACTTC
V: TRBV11-2; D: TRBD1; size: .; J: TRBJ1-3; CDR3: CASSLGAGTGGNTIYF; DNA: TGTGCCAGCAGCTTAGGGGCTGGGACAGGGGGTAACACCATATATTTT
V: TRBV4-2; D: TRBD2; size: .; J: TRBJ2-3; CDR3: CASSQGLLGTDTQYF; DNA: TGTGCCAGCAGCCAGGGACTACTAGGCACAGATACGCAGTATTTT
V: TRBV28; D: .; size: .; J: TRBJ2-7; CDR3: CASSLRLYEQYF; DNA: TGTGCCAGCAGTTTGAGGCTCTACGAGCAGTACTTC
V: TRBV14; D: .; size: .; J: TRBJ1-1; CDR3: CASSLSGGTEAFF; DNA: TGTGCCAGCAGCCTTTCGGGGGGGACTGAAGCTTTCTTT
V: TRBV5-4; D: TRBD2; size: few; J: TRBJ2-3; CDR3: CASSEIAGDTDTQYF; DNA: TGTGCCAGCAGCGAGATAGCGGGGGATACAGATACGCAGTATTTT
V: TRBV6-5; D: .; size: once; J: TRBJ1-5; CDR3: CASSYSGTGGNQSQHF; DNA: TGTGCCAGCAGTTACTCCGGCACCGGAGGTAATCAGTCCCAGCATTTT
V: TRBV7-8; D: TRBD1; size: .; J: TRBJ1-1; CDR3: CASSLSSSGGVNTEAFF; DNA: TGTGCCAGCAGCTTAAGCTCTTCAGGGGGAGTAAACACTGAAGCTTTCTTT
V: TRBV9; D: TRBD1; size: once; J: TRBJ2-1; CDR3: CASSASSTGSSPSYNEQFF; DNA: TGTGCCAGCAGCGCCTCCTCGACAGGGTCGTCACCTTCCTACAATGAGCAGTTCTTC
V: TRBV5-4; D: .; size: .; J: TRBJ1-2; CDR3: CASSLVQGIYYGYTF; DNA: TGTGCCAGCAGCTTGGTGCAGGGAATTTACTATGGCTACACCTTC
V: TRBV6-5; D: TRBD1; size: .; J: TRBJ1-1; CDR3: CASSFGTGGPHTEAFF; DNA: TGTGCCAGCAGTTTTGGGACAGGGGGCCCTCACACTGAAGCTTTCTTT
V: TRBV9; D: TRBD2; size: .; J: TRBJ2-7; CDR3: CASSRGLAIHEQYF; DNA: TGTGCCAGCTCACGGGGACTAGCTATCCACGAGCAGTACTTC
V: TRBV15; D: .; size: .; J: TRBJ1-2; CDR3: CATSRDLGQMQGYTF; DNA: TGTGCCACCAGCAGAGATCTCGGACAGATGCAGGGCTACACCTTC
V: TRBV19; D: TRBD1; size: .; J: TRBJ1-2; CDR3: CASSILQGASGYTF; DNA: TGTGCCAGTAGTATTCTCCAGGGGGCATCTGGCTACACCTTC